Below, 9 T cell receptor beta chains from the same sample are listed, as sequenced in a study of blood T cells in healthy people across ages. It was with a sample-barcoded 5' primer and a J-beta primer mix that a second PCR of about 6 to 12 cycles was run. TCRdb re-derived calls from the 5' RACE reads in MiXCR, one entry per CDR3 protein. The profile shows some 900,000 distinct CDR3 sequences, roughly 52% of them singletons. Sequencing was done on a sample of blood. All receptors come from a man aged 25-40 years in good health.

The V gene is TRBV28, the J gene TRBJ1-4; TRBD1 matches 7 bases. V shed 3 bases and J 3 bases; nucleotides not matched to a gene: 4. The CDR3 is 15 residues long. Per germline, CDR1 MDHEN and CDR2 SYDVKM. The CDR3 DNA reads TGTGCCAGCAGTTTTCAGGGGGTAGCTAATGAAAAACTGTTTTTT. Translating it yields CASSFQGVANEKLFF.

The V call is TRBV5-4, the J call TRBJ2-1, with TRBD1 identical over 8 bases. Germline-derived CDR1 and CDR2 are SGHNT and YYREEE (reference sequence). The CDR3 is 17 residues long. V lost 0 bases, J lost 6 bases, and 11 bases stayed unmatched. CDR3 amino acids: CASSLGWTGWGGNEQFF. The CDR3 coding sequence is TGTGCCAGCAGCTTGGGATGGACAGGGTGGGGTGGCAATGAGCAGTTCTTC.

This rearrangement joins TRBV12-3 or TRBV12-4 to TRBJ1-2, with no clear D. This CDR3 region has 13 residues. V was pared by 6 bases and J by 0 bases, with 8 bases between. CDR3 bases: TGTGCCAGCAGCGCTCAGTCTAACTATGGCTACACCTTC. Amino acid sequence: CASSAQSNYGYTF.

The sample holds many counts of this clonotype. The junction departs from germline at one end; a sequencing error may be responsible. The V and J genes are TRBV5-1 and TRBJ2-3, with unresolved D. The CDR3 extends over 12 amino acids. CDR1 and CDR2 (germline): SGHRS, YFSETQ. As DNA, the CDR3 is TGTGCCAGCAGCTTAGCATCAGATACGCAGTATTTT. Translation: CASSLASDTQYF.

The rearrangement joins TRBV7-9 to TRBJ2-5, with 7 bases fitting TRBD1. Germline CDR1 reads SEHNR; CDR2 reads FQNEAQ (reference sequence). CDR3 length equals 15 residues. The V and J ends lost 5 bases and 5 bases, in that order; junction bases with no gene match: 11. CDR3 in amino acids: CASSPLDRPPETQYF. CDR3 DNA: TGTGCCAGCAGCCCCTTGGACAGGCCCCCTGAGACCCAGTACTTC. Full variable domain (remainder filled in from reference TRBV7-9 and TRBJ2-5): DTGVSQNPRHKITKRGQNVTFRCDPISEHNRLYWYRQTLGQGPEFLTYFQNEAQLEKSRLLSDRFSAERPKGSFSTLEIQRTEQGDSAMYLCASSPLDRPPETQYFGPGTRLLVL.

The J gene is TRBJ1-2, the V gene TRBV28; D unclear. Trimming took 1 base from V and 3 from J, leaving 6 bases between them. CDR3 size: 13 residues. Germline CDR1 is MDHEN and CDR2 is SYDVKM. The DNA of the CDR3 is TGTGCCAGCAGTTTATCGAGTGACTATGGCTACACCTTC. Amino acids: CASSLSSDYGYTF.

The V gene is TRBV7-3, the J gene TRBJ2-7; D perhaps matches TRBD2 (5 bases). Germline V lookup: CDR1 SGHTA, CDR2 FQGTGA. The V end lost 5 bases, the J end lost 3 bases, and 20 bases lay between the germline ends. CDR3 length: 16 amino acids. The CDR3 spells CASSPGPGKDLYEQYF. The CDR3 region has the DNA TGTGCCAGCAGCCCAGGCCCCGGGAAGGACCTCTACGAGCAGTACTTC.

The chain combines TRBV20-1 with TRBJ2-3; D ambiguous. The germline V gene encodes CDR1 DFQATT and CDR2 SNEGSKA (reference sequence). The length of the CDR3 is 13 residues. V dropped 4 bases and J dropped 0 bases, with 8 bases sitting between them. The CDR3 sequence: CSAKAYSTDTQYF. The CDR3 nucleotides are TGCAGTGCTAAAGCCTACAGCACAGATACGCAGTATTTT.

V gene TRBV6-1 combines with J gene TRBJ2-5; D may be TRBD2 (5 bases). Germline V gives CDR1 MNHNS, CDR2 SASEGT. The V and J ends lost 11 bases and 2 bases respectively, with 12 bases between them. The CDR3 length is 12 residues. The CDR3: CAGGRLQETQYF. The DNA of the CDR3 is TGTGCCGGAGGACGTTTACAAGAGACCCAGTACTTC.